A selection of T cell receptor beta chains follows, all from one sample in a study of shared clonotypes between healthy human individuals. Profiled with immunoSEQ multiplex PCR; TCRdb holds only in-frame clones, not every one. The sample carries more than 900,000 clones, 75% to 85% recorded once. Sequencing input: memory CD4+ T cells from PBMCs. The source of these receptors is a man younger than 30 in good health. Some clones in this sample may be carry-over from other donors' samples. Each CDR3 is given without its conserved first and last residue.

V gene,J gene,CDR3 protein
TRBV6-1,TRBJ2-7,ASSVQGASSYEQY
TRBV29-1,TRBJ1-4,SVVATNEKLF
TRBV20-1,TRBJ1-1,SASMDTRGF
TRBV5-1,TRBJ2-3,ASSSGLAGRSDTQY
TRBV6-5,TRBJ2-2,ASRAATGVAGELF
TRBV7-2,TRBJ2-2,ASSFAQGLIGELF
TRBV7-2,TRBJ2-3,ASSRFSTDTQY
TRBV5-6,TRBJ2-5,ASSPAGGQETQY
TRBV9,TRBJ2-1,ASSVVGVGDEQF
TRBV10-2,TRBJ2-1,ASTGTSDNEQF
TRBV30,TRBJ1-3,ACWRPAGNTIY
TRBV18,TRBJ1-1,ASSPLSGPLMNTEAF
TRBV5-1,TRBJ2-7,ASSSHGLGLEQY
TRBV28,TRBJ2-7,ASIRAGTGNYEQY
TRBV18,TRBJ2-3,ASSPSRQGRADTQY
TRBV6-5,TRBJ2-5,ASSLRRGETQY
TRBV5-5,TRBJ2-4,ASSPLQGVIQY
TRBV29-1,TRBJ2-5,SGYQGAETQY
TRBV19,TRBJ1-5,ASSADGNQPQH
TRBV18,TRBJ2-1,ASSPGLAVQEQF
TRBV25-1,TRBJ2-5,ASSPFQGPSYQETQY
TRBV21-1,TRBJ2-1,ASSKAVGLAEPSYNEQF
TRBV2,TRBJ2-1,ASSEALLAGGSYNEQF
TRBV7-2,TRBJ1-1,ASSPGQLTLEAF
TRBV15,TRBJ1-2,ATSRDWGTGGFAYGYT
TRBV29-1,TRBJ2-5,SVDQGAETQY
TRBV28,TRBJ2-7,ASTLGALAGDEQY
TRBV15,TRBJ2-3,ATSRDRGRFTDTQY
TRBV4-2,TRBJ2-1,ASSQEGYEAYNEQF
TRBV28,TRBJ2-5,ASNRGNQETQY
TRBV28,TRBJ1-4,ASSRPLGGTGRATNEKLF
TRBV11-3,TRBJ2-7,ASSRPTQRL
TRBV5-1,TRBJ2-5,ASSLGILKETQY
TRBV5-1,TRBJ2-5,ASRPQGTETQY
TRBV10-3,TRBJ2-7,AISEIAGGSYEQY
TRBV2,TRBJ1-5,ASSRQGMERPQH
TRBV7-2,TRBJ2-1,ASSLARSSGRNEQF
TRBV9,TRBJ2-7,ASSVGPAGYEQY
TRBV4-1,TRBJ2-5,ASSQDLLAGSETQY
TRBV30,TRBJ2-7,AWRTDYEQY
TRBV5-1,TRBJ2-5,ASSFRLAGARETQY
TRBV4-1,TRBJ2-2,ASSQGTSGRATSYGYTGELF
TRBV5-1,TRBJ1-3,ASSLYANRGSGNTIY
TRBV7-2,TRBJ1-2,ASSGSLISGYT
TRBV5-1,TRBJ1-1,ASRGLGGTTEAF
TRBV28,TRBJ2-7,ASRGTQSYEQY
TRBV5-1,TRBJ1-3,ASSSQGTGNTIY
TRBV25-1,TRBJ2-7,ASRGSSYEQY
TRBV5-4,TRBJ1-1,ASSLAGGSGEAF
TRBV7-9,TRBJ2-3,ASSQGTRQDTQY
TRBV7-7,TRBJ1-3,ASSSSSGNTIY
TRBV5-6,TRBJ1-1,ASSLGGWGDTEAF
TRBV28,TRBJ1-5,ASSFWGTPVQH
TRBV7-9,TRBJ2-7,ASSPILGLAQYEQY
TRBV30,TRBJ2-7,AWSVQVGEQY
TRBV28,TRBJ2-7,ASTSGGTLNYEQY
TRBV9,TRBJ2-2,ASGQTNTGELF